The 26 T cell receptor beta chains below come from one sample, sequenced in a study of a mutant IDH1 vaccine in newly diagnosed glioma. Their recognized antigens are unknown. The repertoire was sequenced with immunoSEQ multiplex PCR; TCRdb's copy has only in-frame clones and lacks some. Among about 54,000 clones listed, 80% to 90% were seen once. Time point described: week 35, safety follow-up. Topical imiquimod accompanied each vaccine dose, which consisted of 300 ug of mutant IDH1 20-mer peptide. This specimen was PBMCs, taken from a glioma patient whose treatment included an IDH1 peptide vaccine. Receptors were obtained from a woman aged 18-29 years with glioma.

This chain links TRBV7-2 with TRBJ2-2; 10 bases agree with TRBD2. V was pared by 8 bases and J by 3 bases, with 12 bases of the junction left unmatched. This CDR3 has 17 amino acids. In germline, CDR1 is SGHTA, CDR2 FQGNSA. This CDR3 is CASVDPAGGQDTGELFF. CDR3 nucleotide sequence: TGTGCCAGCGTCGACCCAGCGGGGGGGCAGGACACCGGGGAGCTGTTTTTT.

The CDR3 region has the DNA TGTGCCAGCAGCCGGGGGTCTGGAAACACCATATATTTT. Its protein product is CASSRGSGNTIYF. The V and J genes are TRBV14 and TRBJ1-3, with D perhaps matching TRBD1 (5 bases). Trimming left V 4 bases short and J 1 base short, with 5 bases between. This CDR3 has 13 amino acids. Per the germline V gene, CDR1 is SGHDN and CDR2 is FVKESK.

This chain links TRBV7-8 with TRBJ2-7; 10 nucleotides line up with TRBD2. The CDR3 sequence is 15 residues long. Trimming at V came to 1 base and at J to 2 bases, leaving 2 bases not matched to a gene. Germline V CDR1 and CDR2: SGHVS, FQNEAQ. Written as DNA, the CDR3 is TGTGCCAGCAGCTTAGTCACTAGCGGGGCCTACGAGCAGTACTTC. Amino acid sequence: CASSLVTSGAYEQYF.

The chain combines TRBV5-1 with TRBJ1-1, with a possible D match to TRBD1 (5 bases). Germline lookup yields CDR1 SGHRS and CDR2 YFSETQ. V lost 1 base to trimming and J lost 4 bases, with 8 bases between them. The CDR3 contains 13 residues. The CDR3 sequence: CASSLPGSTEAFF. The CDR3, as DNA: TGCGCCAGCAGCTTGCCAGGGTCCACTGAAGCTTTCTTT.

Here the CDR3 DNA reads TGCGCCAGCAGCGTCGGACAGCAGAACACTGAAGCTTTCTTT. This encodes CASSVGQQNTEAFF. The chain uses TRBV5-1 and TRBJ1-1, with D possibly matching TRBD1 (6 bases). Germline CDR1 is SGHRS and CDR2 is YFSETQ. This CDR3 comprises 14 residues. V lost 4 bases and J 1 base, leaving 11 bases between the germline ends.

This rearrangement joins TRBV6-5 to TRBJ1-5; 9 bases map to TRBD1. Unmatched junction bases numbered 4, after V lost 6 bases and J lost 7 bases. Germline V CDR1 and CDR2: MNHEY, SVGAGI. The CDR3 covers 13 residues. CDR3 residues: CASSPTGGQPQHF. In DNA, the CDR3 is TGTGCCAGCAGCCCTACAGGGGGCCAGCCCCAGCATTTT.

CDR3 sequence (DNA): TGTGCCAGCAGCAAGGGACAGCCTGGAAACACCATATATTTT. Encoded protein: CASSKGQPGNTIYF. J is TRBJ1-3 and V is TRBV7-2; 7 positions agree with TRBD1. The ends lost 5 bases at V and 2 bases at J; junction bases unmatched: 3. Germline loops: CDR1 SGHTA, CDR2 FQGNSA. CDR3 length: 14 amino acids.

The V and J genes are TRBV19 and TRBJ1-1, with TRBD1 identical over 7 bases. Germline V gene data show CDR1 as LNHDA and CDR2 as SQIVND (reference sequence). This CDR3 comprises 13 residues. V lost 7 bases to trimming and J lost 3 bases; unmatched junction nucleotides: 5. The CDR3 spells CASTTGIYTEAFF. Written as DNA, the CDR3 is TGTGCCAGTACGACAGGGATCTACACTGAAGCTTTCTTT.

The genes are TRBV5-4 and TRBJ1-4; D ambiguous. Germline lookup yields CDR1 SGHNT and CDR2 YYREEE (reference sequence). V lost 2 bases and J lost 1, with 6 bases in between. The CDR3 consists of 14 residues. The DNA for the CDR3 is TGTGCCAGCAGCTTCCAAGGAACTAATGAAAAACTGTTTTTT. Translated, it gives CASSFQGTNEKLFF.

In its sample, this clone was seen once. The V gene is TRBV19, the J gene TRBJ1-3; 10 nucleotides line up with TRBD1. Germline trimming cut 4 bases from V and 2 bases from J; bases unmatched to any gene: 5. Germline assignment: CDR1 LNHDA and CDR2 SQIVND (reference sequence). The CDR3 extends over 16 amino acids. CDR3 in amino acids: CASSTGTGATGNTIYF. The CDR3 coding sequence is TGTGCCAGTAGTACCGGGACAGGGGCGACTGGAAACACCATATATTTT.

The CDR3 nucleotides are TGCGCCAGCAGTGATGGCAGGGTGGGGACCGAGCAGTACTTC. Amino acids: CASSDGRVGTEQYF. The chain uses TRBV10-1 and TRBJ2-7; D tentatively fits TRBD1 or TRBD2 (5 bases each). The CDR3 has 14 residues. V was cut by 3 bases and J by 6 bases, with 15 bases left in between. CDR1 is WNHNN and CDR2 is SYGVQD in the germline V gene (reference sequence).

V usage is TRBV9 and J usage is TRBJ1-6; no firm D call. The CDR3 extends over 15 amino acids. Trimming stripped 4 bases from V and 6 bases from J, with 14 bases between. Germline loops: CDR1 SGDLS, CDR2 YYNGEE. The CDR3 loop is CASSRTMSANSPLHF. The CDR3 DNA follows: TGTGCCAGCAGCCGCACTATGAGTGCTAATTCACCCCTCCACTTT.

The rearrangement joins TRBV29-1 to TRBJ2-5; weak D call: TRBD1 (5 bases). Germline loops: CDR1 SQVTM, CDR2 ANQGSEA. The CDR3 is 14 amino acids. V lost 4 bases and J lost 7, with 19 bases in between. The CDR3 bases are TGCAGCGTTGTCGTCCTGGGCGGCCAGGGGACCCAGTACTTC. This codes for CSVVVLGGQGTQYF.

This chain joins TRBV19 and TRBJ1-4, with TRBD1 identical over 7 bases. CDR3 length: 15 residues. Germline CDR1 reads LNHDA; CDR2 reads SQIVND (reference sequence). Trimming removed 4 bases from V and 0 bases from J; junction bases left unmatched: 2. In DNA, the CDR3 is TGTGCCAGTAGTACAGACAGGGCAACTAATGAAAAACTGTTTTTT. Translating gives CASSTDRATNEKLFF. Combining the CDR3 with reference TRBV19 and TRBJ1-4 gives the whole variable domain DGGITQSPKYLFRKEGQNVTLSCEQNLNHDAMYWYRQDPGQGLRLIYYSQIVNDFQKGDIAEGYSVSREKKESFPLTVTSAQKNPTAFYLCASSTDRATNEKLFFGSGTQLSVL.

The rearrangement joins TRBV4-1 to TRBJ2-1, with 8 bases lining up with TRBD2. With V trimmed by 4 bases and J by 1 base, 9 bases remained unmatched. CDR1 is MGHRA, CDR2 YSYEKL, per germline. This CDR3 has 17 amino acids. Here the CDR3 reads CASSLGEAGGSYNEQFF. For the CDR3, the DNA is TGCGCCAGCAGCCTAGGCGAGGCGGGGGGATCCTACAATGAGCAGTTCTTC.

J is TRBJ1-2 and V is TRBV18, with D possibly matching TRBD1 (6 bases). Germline CDR1 reads KGHSH; CDR2 reads LQKENI. V was pared by 6 bases and J by 1 base, with 24 bases between. The CDR3 sequence is 18 residues long. The CDR3 is CASSHRAQGNGFNYGYTF. CDR3 in DNA: TGTGCCAGCTCGCACCGGGCACAGGGAAACGGATTTAACTATGGCTACACCTTC.

This sequence joins TRBV5-4 and TRBJ1-1, with no clear D. Germline V gives CDR1 SGHNT, CDR2 YYREEE (reference sequence). Trimming took off 2 bases at V and 0 bases at J, with 8 bases between the two ends. The CDR3 consists of 14 residues. The CDR3 reads CASSLPSMNTEAFF. The DNA of the CDR3 is TGTGCCAGCAGCTTACCGAGTATGAACACTGAAGCTTTCTTT.

This clone was picked up a small number of times. Written as DNA, the CDR3 is TGTGCCAGTAGTGGGGGCAGGACACTCTATCAGCCCCAGCATTTT. Encoded protein: CASSGGRTLYQPQHF. The chain carries TRBV19 and TRBJ1-5; tentatively, D is TRBD1 (6 bases). The CDR3 is made up of 15 amino acids. The V and J ends lost 5 bases and 5 bases respectively, with 16 bases between them. In germline, CDR1 is LNHDA, CDR2 SQIVND (reference sequence). The whole variable domain, filled in from reference TRBV19 and TRBJ1-5, reads DGGITQSPKYLFRKEGQNVTLSCEQNLNHDAMYWYRQDPGQGLRLIYYSQIVNDFQKGDIAEGYSVSREKKESFPLTVTSAQKNPTAFYLCASSGGRTLYQPQHFGDGTRLSIL.

The chain recombines TRBV6-5 with TRBJ1-1; weak D call: TRBD1 (6 bases). Between the trimmed V and J ends, which lost 6 bases and 6 bases, there was a span of 20 bases. Germline CDR1 MNHEY, CDR2 SVGAGI. This CDR3 has 15 amino acids. The CDR3 nucleotides read TGTGCCAGCAGACGGCCCATCAGGGGAGTTGCTGAAGCTTTCTTT. Residues: CASRRPIRGVAEAFF.

The V gene is TRBV30, the J gene TRBJ2-2; D call uncertain. Germline V lookup: CDR1 GTSNPN, CDR2 SVGIG (reference sequence). V lost 0 bases and J lost 4, with 9 bases in between. The CDR3 extends over 14 amino acids. The CDR3: CAWSVHPGTGELFF. DNA of the CDR3: TGTGCCTGGAGTGTACACCCCGGCACCGGGGAGCTGTTTTTT.

The chain joins TRBV19 to TRBJ2-1, with TRBD2 matching 7 bases. This CDR3 is built from 14 residues. J was trimmed by 3 bases and V by 7 bases; bases with no gene match: 6. Per the germline V gene, CDR1 is LNHDA and CDR2 is SQIVND (reference sequence). CDR3 DNA: TGTGCCAGTAAGGACCCTAGCGGCTACAATGAGCAGTTCTTC. This sequence encodes CASKDPSGYNEQFF.

The chain joins TRBV29-1 to TRBJ2-5, with D possibly matching TRBD2 (6 bases). Germline lookup yields CDR1 SQVTM and CDR2 ANQGSEA. The CDR3 has 14 residues. V lost 4 bases, J lost 3 bases, and 15 bases lay in between. CDR3 loop: CSVARGREKETQYF. As DNA, the CDR3 is TGCAGCGTTGCGCGGGGCAGGGAGAAAGAGACCCAGTACTTC.

The rearrangement joins TRBV19 to TRBJ2-3, with 7 bases lining up with TRBD1. Germline CDR1 is LNHDA and CDR2 is SQIVND (reference sequence). The CDR3 is made up of 15 amino acids. The V segment lost 7 bases and the J segment 2 bases; nucleotides outside the gene matches: 9. The CDR3, as DNA: TGTGCCAGTACCCTGGACAGGCGCAACACAGATACGCAGTATTTT. This encodes CASTLDRRNTDTQYF.

This clone turned up a few times. This chain connects TRBV19 to TRBJ2-2; D may match TRBD1 or TRBD2 (5 bases each). The CDR3 contains 15 residues. The V gene's germline CDR1 is LNHDA and CDR2 SQIVND (reference sequence). Deletions cut 7 bases from V and 5 bases from J, with 17 bases between. Written as DNA, the CDR3 is TGTGCCAGTACCCTCGCGAGTGGGGGAACCGGGGAGCTGTTTTTT. Translating gives CASTLASGGTGELFF.

This clone was recorded only once. The chain combines TRBV11-2 with TRBJ1-2; 9 bases match TRBD1. The CDR3 runs to 14 residues. Germline V gene sequence: CDR1 SGHAT, CDR2 FQNNGV. The V and J ends lost 8 bases and 3 bases, in that order; junction bases with no gene match: 7. This CDR3 is CASVRTGGHYGYTF. CDR3 DNA: TGTGCCAGCGTCAGAACAGGGGGCCACTATGGCTACACCTTC.

The gene calls are TRBV19 and TRBJ2-1; D ambiguous. V lost 4 bases to trimming and J lost 9 bases, with 10 bases between them. CDR3 length: 12 residues. From germline, CDR1 is LNHDA and CDR2 SQIVND (reference sequence). The CDR3 nucleotides are TGTGCCAGTAGTACCCTTATGGCTGAGCAGTTCTTC. Translation: CASSTLMAEQFF.